The present TCR beta chain was sequenced within a study of CD8 T cell repertoires and HIV-1 epitope variants. Study summary: Each of Twenty-five Gag and Nef epitope peptides stimulated a separate culture.

Trimming left V 1 base short and J 5 bases short, with 10 bases between. The V gene's germline CDR1 is MNHEY and CDR2 SMNVEV (reference sequence). CDR3 length equals 14 residues. Profiling relied on immunoSEQ multiplex PCR, and the TCRdb table lists in-frame clones only, not all of them. Found here are some 100,000 clones, roughly 81% of them singletons; the top ten hold more than 25%. This chain links TRBV27 with TRBJ2-3; a weak D match, TRBD2 (5 bases). Sequenced material: uncultured baseline CD8+ T cells from peripheral blood mononuclear cells (PBMCs). The TCR comes from a male donor with HIV. CDR3 amino acids: CASSLWSSGDTQYF. DNA for the CDR3: TGTGCCAGCAGTTTATGGTCCAGCGGAGATACGCAGTATTTT.